These 17 T cell receptor beta chains were sequenced from one sample in a study of early T cells in non-severe SARS-CoV-2 infection. TCRdb itself ran the 5' RACE reads through MiXCR, one entry per CDR3 protein. Of tens of thousands of distinct CDR3 sequences listed, approximately 5.9% are singletons. Sequenced sample: whole blood. The receptors here all came from an adult who was a healthcare worker with PCR-confirmed SARS-CoV-2 infection or an uninfected control (not recorded which).

This clonotype was counted ten times or more. The chain links TRBV7-6 to TRBJ1-3, with D possibly TRBD1 on 5 matching bases. The CDR3 consists of 16 residues. CDR1 and CDR2 from the germline V gene are SGHVS and FNYEAQ. Trimming removed 0 bases at V and 0 bases at J, with 9 bases between. The chain's CDR3 is CASSLARQHSGNTIYF. For the CDR3, the DNA is TGTGCCAGCAGCTTAGCCAGACAGCACTCTGGAAACACCATATATTTT.

This clonotype has just a few counts. The rearrangement links TRBV27 to TRBJ2-1, with a weak D call TRBD2 (6 bases). The CDR3 has 17 amino acids. V was trimmed by 8 bases and J by 12 bases, leaving 32 bases between them. CDR1 is MNHEY, CDR2 SMNVEV, per germline (reference sequence). The chain's CDR3 is CASPRSLSAGTVRGQFF. The CDR3 region has the DNA TGTGCCAGCCCCCGTTCCCTGAGTGCGGGAACAGTGCGCGGGCAGTTCTTC.

This clonotype was seen repeatedly, ten times or more. The rearrangement joins TRBV27 to TRBJ2-1; TRBD2 might be the D (6 bases). V lost 8 bases to trimming and J lost 7 bases, with 21 bases between them. The CDR3 is 15 amino acids. The germline V gene encodes CDR1 MNHEY and CDR2 SMNVEV (reference sequence). The CDR3 protein is CASRALAGLLNEQFF. CDR3 DNA sequence: TGTGCCAGCCGAGCCTTGGCGGGATTGTTGAATGAGCAGTTCTTC.

This clonotype has only a few counts. The V and J genes are TRBV14 and TRBJ1-5; D is unresolved. This CDR3 region has 13 residues. The V end lost 3 bases, the J end lost 11 bases, and 14 bases lay between the germline ends. Germline V lookup: CDR1 SGHDN, CDR2 FVKESK. CDR3 loop: CASSQAISSAQHF. The DNA for the CDR3 is TGTGCCAGCAGCCAGGCTATCAGCAGCGCCCAGCATTTT. The full variable domain, completed using reference TRBV14 and TRBJ1-5, is EAGVTQFPSHSVIEKGQTVTLRCDPISGHDNLYWYRRVMGKEIKFLLHFVKESKQDESGMPNNRFLAERTGGTYSTLKVQPAELEDSGVYFCASSQAISSAQHFGDGTRLSIL.

This clonotype has only a few counts. This rearrangement joins TRBV20-1 to TRBJ2-7; 12 bases are a match to TRBD2. CDR3 length: 13 amino acids. CDR1 and CDR2 (germline): DFQATT, SNEGSKA (reference sequence). V trimming: 4 bases; J trimming: 2 bases; junction bases outside the gene matches: 0. CDR3 loop: CSATSGRAYEQYF. CDR3 bases: TGCAGTGCTACTAGCGGGAGGGCCTACGAGCAGTACTTC.

V gene TRBV7-3 combines with J gene TRBJ2-3, with D possibly being TRBD2 (6 bases). The V end lost 0 bases, the J end lost 6 bases, and 7 bases lay between the germline ends. Germline V gene sequence: CDR1 SGHTA, CDR2 FQGTGA. The CDR3 covers 13 residues. Here the CDR3 reads CASSLTAGDTQYF. The DNA of the CDR3 is TGTGCCAGCAGCTTAACAGCGGGCGATACGCAGTATTTT. Full variable domain (missing parts from reference TRBV7-3 and TRBJ2-3): GAGVSQTPSNKVTEKGKYVELRCDPISGHTALYWYRQSLGQGPEFLIYFQGTGAADDSGLPNDRFFAVRPEGSVSTLKIQRTERGDSAVYLCASSLTAGDTQYFGPGTRLTVL.

This clonotype was seen repeatedly, ten times or more. The chain links TRBV10-3 to TRBJ1-6, with D perhaps TRBD1 (5 bases). From germline, CDR1 is ENHRY and CDR2 SYGVKD. The CDR3 spans 15 residues. V lost 4 bases and J 10 bases, leaving 17 bases between the germline ends. This chain's CDR3 is CAISGSGASGSPLHF. CDR3 DNA sequence: TGTGCCATCAGTGGAAGCGGGGCCTCTGGCTCACCCCTCCACTTT.

The rearrangement joins TRBV7-2 to TRBJ2-1, with D unclear. The CDR3 totals 14 residues. V lost 9 bases to trimming and J lost 2 bases, with 14 bases between them. From germline, CDR1 is SGHTA and CDR2 FQGNSA. The CDR3 nucleotides read TGTGCCAGTTACCCCAGACTGACCTACAATGAGCAGTTCTTC. Translation gives CASYPRLTYNEQFF.

The chain uses TRBV7-2 and TRBJ2-1, with no clear D. Germline V CDR1 and CDR2: SGHTA, FQGNSA. The V end lost 1 base, the J end lost 0 bases, and 10 bases lay between the germline ends. This CDR3 is 16 amino acids long. CDR3 region: CASSLDFSSSYNEQFF. CDR3 DNA sequence: TGTGCCAGCAGCTTAGATTTCTCTAGCTCCTACAATGAGCAGTTCTTC. The full variable domain, rest sourced from reference TRBV7-2 and TRBJ2-1, is GAGVSQSPSNKVTEKGKDVELRCDPISGHTALYWYRQSLGQGLEFLIYFQGNSAPDKSGLPSDRFSAERTGGSVSTLTIQRTQQEDSAVYLCASSLDFSSSYNEQFFGPGTRLTVL.

On this clonotype: At one end, the junction sequence differs from germline, possibly due to a read error. The genes are TRBV28 and TRBJ2-1; no reliable D call. The CDR3 extends over 12 amino acids. CDR1 is MDHEN, CDR2 SYDVKM, per germline. CDR3 loop: CASSTPTGDPLF. The CDR3 DNA sequence: TGTGCCAGCAGCACCCCCACTGGGGATCCCCTCTTC.

This clonotype was counted ten times or more. V gene TRBV11-1 combines with J gene TRBJ2-1; 9 nucleotides align to TRBD2. This CDR3 contains 13 residues. V gave up 6 bases and J gave up 7 bases; unmatched junction bases: 4. Germline V gene sequence: CDR1 SGHAT, CDR2 FQDESV (reference sequence). CDR3 protein: CASSRTSENEQFF. CDR3 in DNA: TGTGCCAGCAGTAGGACTAGCGAGAATGAGCAGTTCTTC.

This clonotype was seen at least ten times. V and J are TRBV5-1 and TRBJ1-4, with 7 bases matching TRBD1. CDR3 length: 15 amino acids. The germline CDR1 and CDR2 sequences are SGHRS and YFSETQ. V was clipped by 0 bases and J by 8 bases; unmatched bases: 7. The CDR3 region has the DNA TGCGCCAGCAGCTTGGGACAGGGACTTGCCGAAAAACTGTTTTTT. Residues: CASSLGQGLAEKLFF.

This clonotype was observed many times. The chain links TRBV20-1 to TRBJ2-3; tentatively, D is TRBD1 (5 bases). Germline CDR1 DFQATT, CDR2 SNEGSKA (reference sequence). This CDR3 region has 15 residues. V dropped 3 bases and J dropped 0 bases, with 13 bases sitting between them. The chain's CDR3 is CSARRQRTSTDTQYF. CDR3 coding DNA: TGCAGTGCTAGGCGACAGAGAACTAGCACAGATACGCAGTATTTT.

This clonotype was picked up many times. V and J are TRBV25-1 and TRBJ2-7; D tentatively reads TRBD1 or TRBD2 (5 bases each). The germline gives CDR1 MGHDK, CDR2 SYGVNS. V shed 3 bases and J shed 5 bases, with 11 bases lying between them. The CDR3 is 13 amino acids. The CDR3 DNA is TGTGCCAGCAGTGATAGGCAGGGAGACGAGCAGTACTTC. It codes for CASSDRQGDEQYF.

This clonotype was observed a single time. One end of the junction is discordant with germline, which a read error may explain. The CDR3 DNA reads as TGCGCCAGCAGCTTGGCTCCTAGCGGATACAATGAGCGGTTCTTC. Protein product: CASSLAPSGYNERFF. The V and J genes are TRBV5-1 and TRBJ2-1, with 7 bases identical to TRBD2. The CDR3 length is 15 residues. Germline V CDR1 and CDR2: SGHRS, YFSETQ.

This clonotype was detected ten times or more. The genes are TRBV6-6 and TRBJ2-5; a possible D gene is TRBD1 (6 bases). V was pared by 5 bases and J by 0 bases, with 13 bases between. The CDR3 totals 15 residues. Germline V CDR1 and CDR2: MNHNY, SVGAGI (reference sequence). The CDR3 DNA reads as TGTGCCAGCAGTCTCTATCCAGGGGACCAAGAGACCCAGTACTTC. Its protein is CASSLYPGDQETQYF.

This clonotype has only a few counts. The chain joins TRBV7-9 to TRBJ1-1, with D hard to call. V was pared by 1 base and J by 3 bases, with 6 bases between. This CDR3 has 13 residues. Germline-derived CDR1 and CDR2 are SEHNR and FQNEAQ (reference sequence). CDR3 DNA sequence: TGTGCCAGCAGCTTAGGGGGAGACACTGAAGCTTTCTTT. Translated, it gives CASSLGGDTEAFF.